A single sample is the source of the 21 T cell receptor beta chains below, sequenced in a study of T-cell reconstitution after alpha-beta-depleted transplantation in children. Molecular barcoding with unique molecular identifiers was used for the TCRbeta library. MiXCR, run by TCRdb on the PCR reads, gives a single entry per CDR3 protein. The sample shows 200,000 or so distinct CDR3 sequences, about 6% of them seen only once. The specimen was PBMCs, collected before TCRalphabeta/CD19-depleted stem cell transplant. Every receptor here comes from a girl less than two years old with combined immunodeficiency, due to receive a stem cell transplant.

This clonotype was seen at least ten times. The rearrangement links TRBV6-6 to TRBJ2-1, with D possibly called TRBD1 or TRBD2 (7 bases each). The CDR3 totals 13 residues. V shed 6 bases and J shed 8 bases, with 14 bases lying between them. Germline lookup yields CDR1 MNHNY and CDR2 SVGAGI (reference sequence). The CDR3 loop reads CASRHRGGHEQFF. Here the CDR3 DNA reads TGTGCCAGCAGACACAGGGGAGGGCATGAGCAGTTCTTC.

This clonotype was observed at least ten times. The chain has TRBV28 and TRBJ1-2; D gene uncertain. Trimming took 3 bases from V and 8 from J, leaving 13 bases between them. The CDR3 is 13 amino acids. Germline CDR1 and CDR2: MDHEN and SYDVKM. This CDR3 reads CASSLRVMKGYTF. CDR3 DNA sequence: TGTGCCAGCAGTTTGCGGGTAATGAAGGGCTACACCTTC.

This clonotype came up many times. This chain's CDR3 is CASSLAGGRTEAFF. CDR3 bases: TGTGCCAGCAGCTTAGCTGGGGGGAGGACTGAAGCTTTCTTT. The chain combines TRBV7-6 with TRBJ1-1, with TRBD1 as a possible D gene (5 bases). This CDR3 is built from 14 residues. Trimming took off 0 bases at V and 5 bases at J, with 10 bases between the two ends. Germline CDR1 SGHVS, CDR2 FNYEAQ.

In this sample, this clonotype turned up many times. The chain recombines TRBV7-9 with TRBJ2-2; D is unresolved. The germline V and J ends were trimmed by 3 bases and 2 bases, with 13 bases remaining between them. The CDR3 spans 16 residues. Germline loops: CDR1 SEHNR, CDR2 FQNEAQ (reference sequence). This chain's CDR3 is CASSFSGPYNTGELFF. CDR3 nucleotide sequence: TGTGCCAGCAGCTTTTCAGGACCCTATAACACCGGGGAGCTGTTTTTT.

At least ten counts were recorded for this clonotype. J is TRBJ1-1 and V is TRBV25-1; tentative D call: TRBD1 (5 bases). This CDR3 is 15 amino acids long. Trimming shortened V by 1 base and J by 3 bases, and 12 bases separated the two germline ends. Germline values: CDR1 MGHDK, CDR2 SYGVNS. The CDR3 sequence is CASSELLGGDTEAFF. DNA of the CDR3: TGTGCCAGCAGTGAATTGCTGGGGGGGGACACTGAAGCTTTCTTT. The full variable domain, rest sourced from reference TRBV25-1 and TRBJ1-1, is EADIYQTPRYLVIGTGKKITLECSQTMGHDKMYWYQQDPGMELHLIHYSYGVNSTEKGDLSSESTVSRIRTEHFPLTLESARPSHTSQYLCASSELLGGDTEAFFGQGTRLTVV.

The chain combines TRBV7-6 with TRBJ2-5; 9 bases map to TRBD2. The CDR3 extends over 13 amino acids. Per germline, CDR1 SGHVS and CDR2 FNYEAQ. V lost 8 bases, J lost 7 bases, and 8 bases stayed unmatched. The CDR3 loop is CASRGRGGLTQYF. The CDR3 coding sequence is TGTGCCAGCCGCGGGCGGGGGGGCCTGACCCAGTACTTC.

The sample holds many counts of this clonotype. The chain recombines TRBV7-2 with TRBJ1-1, with no clear D. Trimming cost V 1 base and J 4 bases, with 10 bases left between them. Germline V gives CDR1 SGHTA, CDR2 FQGNSA. CDR3 size: 14 residues. The CDR3 protein is CASSLVRGSTEAFF. CDR3 coding DNA: TGTGCCAGCAGCTTAGTGAGAGGAAGCACTGAAGCTTTCTTT. Based on the CDR3 plus reference TRBV7-2 and TRBJ1-1, the full variable domain is GAGVSQSPSNKVTEKGKDVELRCDPISGHTALYWYRQSLGQGLEFLIYFQGNSAPDKSGLPSDRFSAERTGGSVSTLTIQRTQQEDSAVYLCASSLVRGSTEAFFGQGTRLTVV.

Many counts were recorded for this clonotype. V gene TRBV4-1 combines with J gene TRBJ1-5, with D unclear. The CDR3 totals 17 residues. V lost 1 base to trimming and J lost 0 bases, with 13 bases between them. CDR1 and CDR2 (germline): MGHRA, YSYEKL. DNA for the CDR3: TGCGCCAGCAGCCAAGTGGGGAGGACTGTTAGCAATCAGCCCCAGCATTTT. Residues: CASSQVGRTVSNQPQHF.

This clonotype has at least ten counts. This sequence joins TRBV7-9 and TRBJ2-7, with 7 bases that match TRBD1. Germline-derived CDR1 and CDR2 are SEHNR and FQNEAQ (reference sequence). This CDR3 is 16 amino acids long. After removal of 0 bases from V and 4 bases from J, the junction contained 9 bases not matched to a gene. CDR3 sequence reads: CASSLAFGTVTYEQYF. CDR3 DNA: TGTGCCAGCAGCTTAGCGTTCGGGACAGTAACGTACGAGCAGTACTTC. The variable domain in full, completed from reference TRBV7-9 and TRBJ2-7, reads DTGVSQNPRHKITKRGQNVTFRCDPISEHNRLYWYRQTLGQGPEFLTYFQNEAQLEKSRLLSDRFSAERPKGSFSTLEIQRTEQGDSAMYLCASSLAFGTVTYEQYFGPGTRLTVT.

The table lists this clonotype with many counts. The rearrangement links TRBV29-1 to TRBJ2-4; the D gene is possibly TRBD2 (6 bases). The CDR3 has 11 amino acids. V was pared by 6 bases and J by 14 bases, with 17 bases between. Looked up from germline, CDR1 is SQVTM and CDR2 is ANQGSEA. CDR3 residues: CSVNWGEGEYF. CDR3 DNA: TGCAGCGTCAACTGGGGGGAAGGGGAGTACTTC.

Comments on this clonotype: Compared with germline, one end of the junction differs, possibly owing to a read error. The genes are TRBV7-9 and TRBJ2-1; 7 positions match TRBD2. The CDR3 runs 16 residues. Germline V lookup: CDR1 SEHNR, CDR2 FQNEAQ (reference sequence). The CDR3 loop is CASRLEDFWGRDEQFF. The CDR3 DNA sequence: TGTGCCAGCAGATTAGAAGATTTTTGGGGGAGGGATGAGCAGTTCTTC.

The table lists this clonotype with many counts. This chain connects TRBV5-1 to TRBJ2-3; 10 bases agree with TRBD2. Germline-derived CDR1 and CDR2 are SGHRS and YFSETQ. Germline trimming cut 1 base from V and 0 bases from J; bases unmatched to any gene: 5. The CDR3 runs 17 residues. The CDR3 nucleotides read TGCGCCAGCAGCTTGCAACTAGCGGGATGGAGCACAGATACGCAGTATTTT. Its protein is CASSLQLAGWSTDTQYF.

Only a few counts were recorded for this clonotype. CDR3 in DNA: TGCGCCAGCAGCTCCACGGGCCCCTGGAGCTCCTACGAGCAGTACTTC. Translating gives CASSSTGPWSSYEQYF. This sequence joins TRBV5-1 and TRBJ2-7; D call uncertain. The CDR3 sequence is 16 residues long. In germline, CDR1 is SGHRS, CDR2 YFSETQ. Trimming cost V 3 bases and J 0 bases, with 16 bases left between them.

This clonotype was recorded at least ten times. This sequence joins TRBV7-9 and TRBJ2-1; 10 bases agree with TRBD2. The germline CDR1 and CDR2 sequences are SEHNR and FQNEAQ (reference sequence). V trimming: 7 bases; J trimming: 9 bases; junction bases outside the gene matches: 18. CDR3 length: 17 residues. CDR3 loop: CASNHGRASGSASEQFF. DNA of the CDR3: TGTGCCAGCAACCATGGGAGGGCTAGCGGGAGTGCTTCTGAGCAGTTCTTC.

The V gene is TRBV20-1, the J gene TRBJ1-2; D unclear. The CDR3 has 13 residues. The germline V gene has CDR1 DFQATT and CDR2 SNEGSKA (reference sequence). V was shortened by 0 bases and J by 6 bases, with 11 bases between the two germline ends. This CDR3 reads CSARDGRPHGYTF. DNA for the CDR3: TGCAGTGCTAGAGATGGACGACCACATGGCTACACCTTC.

This clonotype was picked up many times. The CDR3 spells CASSPGRNEAFF. CDR3 DNA: TGTGCCAGCAGCCCGGGACGGAATGAAGCTTTCTTT. The chain employs TRBV12-3 or TRBV12-4 and TRBJ1-1; a weak D match, TRBD1 (5 bases). The CDR3 sequence is 12 residues long. V gave up 6 bases and J gave up 7 bases, with 12 bases separating them.

In its sample, this clonotype was seen a few times. The chain is built from TRBV1 and TRBJ2-3. TRBV1 is a pseudogene locus. This CDR3 spans 12 amino acids. CDR3 DNA: TGCACCAGCAGTCGGGTCACAGACACGCAGTATTTT. It translates to CTSSRVTDTQYF.

This chain joins TRBV11-2 and TRBJ2-7, with no clear D. The CDR3 has 18 residues. V dropped 2 bases and J dropped 0 bases, with 20 bases sitting between them. Germline V CDR1 and CDR2: SGHAT, FQNNGV. The CDR3, as DNA: TGTGCCAGCAGCTTATGGCACAGTCTTGGTTCCGCCTCCTACGAGCAGTACTTC. This gives the protein CASSLWHSLGSASYEQYF.

This clonotype has a count of ten or more. The J gene is TRBJ2-1, the V gene TRBV11-2, with TRBD2 identical over 11 bases. The germline gives CDR1 SGHAT, CDR2 FQNNGV. J lost 2 bases, V lost 5 bases, and 8 bases had no gene match. The CDR3 runs 17 residues. CDR3 loop: CASSPSPTSGTYNEQFF. CDR3 DNA: TGTGCCAGCAGCCCAAGCCCGACTAGCGGGACCTACAATGAGCAGTTCTTC. Filled out from reference TRBV11-2 and TRBJ2-1, the complete variable domain reads EAGVAQSPRYKIIEKRQSVAFWCNPISGHATLYWYQQILGQGPKLLIQFQNNGVVDDSQLPKDRFSAERLKGVDSTLKIQPAKLEDSAVYLCASSPSPTSGTYNEQFFGPGTRLTVL.

This clonotype was counted at least ten times. The CDR3 region has the DNA TGTGCCATCAGTGATACATGGGCGGGCCGAGTCTACGAGCAGTACTTC. This sequence encodes CAISDTWAGRVYEQYF. This chain links TRBV10-3 with TRBJ2-7; the D gene is possibly TRBD2 (5 bases). Trimming shortened V by 3 bases and J by 3 bases, and 18 bases separated the two germline ends. The CDR3 loop spans 16 amino acids. Germline values: CDR1 ENHRY, CDR2 SYGVKD.

This clonotype was seen ten or more times. V usage is TRBV15 and J usage is TRBJ2-1; D remains ambiguous. Germline CDR1 LNHNV, CDR2 YYDKDF (reference sequence). The CDR3 is 14 residues long. Trimming took 0 bases from V and 5 from J, leaving 8 bases between them. The CDR3 nucleotides are TGTGCCACCAGCAGAGATGTCACGAACAATGAGCAGTTCTTC. Its translation is CATSRDVTNNEQFF.